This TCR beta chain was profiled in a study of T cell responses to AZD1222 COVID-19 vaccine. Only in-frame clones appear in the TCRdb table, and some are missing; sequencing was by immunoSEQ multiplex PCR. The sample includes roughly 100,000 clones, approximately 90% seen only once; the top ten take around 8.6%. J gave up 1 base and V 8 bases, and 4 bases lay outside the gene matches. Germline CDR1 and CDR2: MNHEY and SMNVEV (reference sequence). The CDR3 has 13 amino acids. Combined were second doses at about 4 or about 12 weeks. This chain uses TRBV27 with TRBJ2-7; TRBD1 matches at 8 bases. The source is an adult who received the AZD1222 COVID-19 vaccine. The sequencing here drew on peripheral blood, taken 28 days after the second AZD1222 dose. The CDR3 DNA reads TGTGCCAGCTCCAGGGGGCGGTCCTACGAGCAGTACTTC. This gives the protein CASSRGRSYEQYF.